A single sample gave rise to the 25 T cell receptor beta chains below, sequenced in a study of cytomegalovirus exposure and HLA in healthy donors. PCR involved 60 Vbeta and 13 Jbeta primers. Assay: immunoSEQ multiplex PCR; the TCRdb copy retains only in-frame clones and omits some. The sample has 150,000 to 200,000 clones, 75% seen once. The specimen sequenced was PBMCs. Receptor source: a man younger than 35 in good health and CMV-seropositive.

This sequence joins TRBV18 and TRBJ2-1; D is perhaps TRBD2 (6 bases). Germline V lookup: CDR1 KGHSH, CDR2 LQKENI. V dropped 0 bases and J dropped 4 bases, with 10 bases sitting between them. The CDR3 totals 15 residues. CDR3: CASSPPRDRYNEQFF. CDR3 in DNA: TGTGCCAGCTCACCACCGCGGGATCGTTACAATGAGCAGTTCTTC.

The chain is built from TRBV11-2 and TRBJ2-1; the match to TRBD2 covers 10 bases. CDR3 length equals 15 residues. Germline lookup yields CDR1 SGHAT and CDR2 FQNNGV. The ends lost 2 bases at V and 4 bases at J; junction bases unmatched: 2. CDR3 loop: CASSLKLAGYNEQFF. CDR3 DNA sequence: TGTGCCAGCAGCTTAAAACTAGCGGGGTACAATGAGCAGTTCTTC.

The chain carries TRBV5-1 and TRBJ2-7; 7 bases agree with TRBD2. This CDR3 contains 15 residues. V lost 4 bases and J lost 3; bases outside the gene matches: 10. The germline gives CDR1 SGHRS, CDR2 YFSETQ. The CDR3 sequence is CASSATSGNYYEQYF. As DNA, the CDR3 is TGCGCCAGCAGCGCCACCAGCGGGAATTACTACGAGCAGTACTTC.

Written as DNA, the CDR3 is TGTGCCAGCAGTGATAAGCTAGGGGGCGAGCAGTACTTC. This encodes CASSDKLGGEQYF. This chain connects TRBV2 to TRBJ2-7; tentative D call: TRBD1 (6 bases). The germline V gene has CDR1 SNHLY and CDR2 FYNNEI. The CDR3 has 13 amino acids. V lost 3 bases, J lost 6 bases, and 12 bases lay in between. The full variable domain, its missing parts supplied by reference TRBV2 and TRBJ2-7, is EPEVTQTPSHQVTQMGQEVILRCVPISNHLYFYWYRQILGQKVEFLVSFYNNEISEKSEIFDDQFSVERPDGSNFTLKIRSTKLEDSAMYFCASSDKLGGEQYFGPGTRLTVT.

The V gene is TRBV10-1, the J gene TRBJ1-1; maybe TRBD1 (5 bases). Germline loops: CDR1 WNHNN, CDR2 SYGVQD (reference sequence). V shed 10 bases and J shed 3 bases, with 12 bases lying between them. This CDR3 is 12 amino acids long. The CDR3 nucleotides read TGCGCCACCTCAGACAGATACACTGAAGCTTTCTTT. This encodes CATSDRYTEAFF.

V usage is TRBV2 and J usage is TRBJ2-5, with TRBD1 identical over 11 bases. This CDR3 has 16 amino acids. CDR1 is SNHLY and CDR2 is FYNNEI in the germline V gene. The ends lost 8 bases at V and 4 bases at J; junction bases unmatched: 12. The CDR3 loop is CASVGEDRGRLETQYF. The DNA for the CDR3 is TGTGCCAGCGTGGGCGAGGACAGGGGGCGCTTAGAGACCCAGTACTTC. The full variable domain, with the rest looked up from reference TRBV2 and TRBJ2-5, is EPEVTQTPSHQVTQMGQEVILRCVPISNHLYFYWYRQILGQKVEFLVSFYNNEISEKSEIFDDQFSVERPDGSNFTLKIRSTKLEDSAMYFCASVGEDRGRLETQYFGPGTRLLVL.

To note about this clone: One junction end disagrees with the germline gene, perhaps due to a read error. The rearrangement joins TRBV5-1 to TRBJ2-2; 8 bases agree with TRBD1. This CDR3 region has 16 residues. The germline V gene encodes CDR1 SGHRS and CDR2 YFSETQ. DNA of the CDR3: TGCGCCAGCAGCCAAACGACAGGGGCGAAAACCGGGGAGCTGTTTTTT. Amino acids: CASSQTTGAKTGELFF.

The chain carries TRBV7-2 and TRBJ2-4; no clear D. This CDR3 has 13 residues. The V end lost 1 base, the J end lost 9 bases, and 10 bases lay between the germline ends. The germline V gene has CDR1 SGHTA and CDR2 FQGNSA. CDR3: CASSLDEVGIQYF. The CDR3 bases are TGTGCCAGCAGCTTAGATGAGGTGGGCATTCAGTACTTC.

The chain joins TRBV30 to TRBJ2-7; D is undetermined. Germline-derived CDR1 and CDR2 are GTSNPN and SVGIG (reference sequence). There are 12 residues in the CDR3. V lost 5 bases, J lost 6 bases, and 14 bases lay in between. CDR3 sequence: CAWGRNLCEQYF. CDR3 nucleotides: TGTGCCTGGGGGCGTAACCTATGCGAGCAGTACTTC.

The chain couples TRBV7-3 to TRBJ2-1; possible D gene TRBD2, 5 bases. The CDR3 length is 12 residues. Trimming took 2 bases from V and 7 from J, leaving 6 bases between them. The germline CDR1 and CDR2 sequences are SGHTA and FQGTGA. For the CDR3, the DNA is TGTGCCAGCAGCTTACCGGGAAATGAGCAGTTCTTC. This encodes CASSLPGNEQFF.

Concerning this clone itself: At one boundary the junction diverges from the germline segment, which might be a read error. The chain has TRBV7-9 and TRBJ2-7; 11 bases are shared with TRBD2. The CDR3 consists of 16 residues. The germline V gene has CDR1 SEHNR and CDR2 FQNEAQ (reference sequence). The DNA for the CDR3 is TGTTCCAGCAGCTTAGCCGAGACTAGCGGGGCGGGTGAGCAGTACTTC. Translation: CSSSLAETSGAGEQYF.

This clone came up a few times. The CDR3: CSVEALVASEQFF. The CDR3, as DNA: TGCAGCGTTGAAGCGTTGGTAGCTAGTGAGCAGTTCTTC. The chain has TRBV29-1 and TRBJ2-1; no reliable D call. CDR1 is SQVTM and CDR2 is ANQGSEA in the germline V gene. This CDR3 is built from 13 residues. The V gene lost 1 base and the J gene lost 9 bases, with 13 bases spanning the gap.

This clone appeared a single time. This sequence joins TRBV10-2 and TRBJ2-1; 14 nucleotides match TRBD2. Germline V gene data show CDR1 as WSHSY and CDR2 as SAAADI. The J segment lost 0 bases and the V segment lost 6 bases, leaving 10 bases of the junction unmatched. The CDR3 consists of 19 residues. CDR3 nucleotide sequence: TGCGCCAGCAGCACGGGACTAGCGGGAGAGGGGGTCTCCTACAATGAGCAGTTCTTC. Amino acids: CASSTGLAGEGVSYNEQFF.

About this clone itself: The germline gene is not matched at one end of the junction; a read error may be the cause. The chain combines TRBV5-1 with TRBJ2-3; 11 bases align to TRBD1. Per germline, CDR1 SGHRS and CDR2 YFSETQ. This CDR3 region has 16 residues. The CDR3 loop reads CARSLTGTGGTDTQYF. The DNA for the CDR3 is TGCGCCCGCAGCTTGACTGGGACAGGGGGTACAGATACGCAGTATTTT.

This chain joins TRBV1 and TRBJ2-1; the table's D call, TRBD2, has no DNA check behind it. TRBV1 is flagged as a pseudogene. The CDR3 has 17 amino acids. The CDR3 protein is CTSSQDRVAPSYNEQFF. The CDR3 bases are TGCACCAGCAGCCAAGATAGGGTAGCGCCTTCCTACAATGAGCAGTTCTTC.

This chain's CDR3 is CASSRQGTYGYTF. CDR3 DNA: TGTGCCAGTAGTCGACAGGGTACCTATGGCTACACCTTC. V usage is TRBV19 and J usage is TRBJ1-2; 7 nucleotides align to TRBD1. The ends lost 5 bases at V and 4 bases at J; junction bases unmatched: 4. The germline gives CDR1 LNHDA, CDR2 SQIVND (reference sequence). The CDR3 loop spans 13 amino acids.

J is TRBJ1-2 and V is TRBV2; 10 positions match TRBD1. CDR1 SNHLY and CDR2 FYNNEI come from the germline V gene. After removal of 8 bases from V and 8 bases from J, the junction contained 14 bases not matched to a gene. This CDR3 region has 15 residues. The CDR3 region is CASVGQGLQLRGYTF. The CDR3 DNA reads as TGTGCCAGCGTGGGACAGGGGTTGCAGTTGCGGGGCTACACCTTC.

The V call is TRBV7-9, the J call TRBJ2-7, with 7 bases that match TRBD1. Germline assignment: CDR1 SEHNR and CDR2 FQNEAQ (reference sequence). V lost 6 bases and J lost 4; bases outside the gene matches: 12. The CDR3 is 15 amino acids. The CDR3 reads CASSPMETGRYEQYF. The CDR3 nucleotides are TGTGCCAGCAGTCCTATGGAGACAGGGCGGTACGAGCAGTACTTC.

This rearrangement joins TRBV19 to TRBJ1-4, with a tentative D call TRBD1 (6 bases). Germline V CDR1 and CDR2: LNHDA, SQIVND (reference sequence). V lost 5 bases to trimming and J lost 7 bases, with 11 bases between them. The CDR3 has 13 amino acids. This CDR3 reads CASSSGGREKLFF. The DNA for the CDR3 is TGTGCCAGTAGTTCGGGGGGCCGTGAAAAACTGTTTTTT.

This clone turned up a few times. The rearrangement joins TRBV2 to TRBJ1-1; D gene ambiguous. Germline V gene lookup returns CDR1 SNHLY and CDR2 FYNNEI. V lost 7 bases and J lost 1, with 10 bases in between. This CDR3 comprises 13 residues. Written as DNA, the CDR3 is TGTGCCAGCACTATGAATCGGAACACTGAAGCTTTCTTT. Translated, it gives CASTMNRNTEAFF.

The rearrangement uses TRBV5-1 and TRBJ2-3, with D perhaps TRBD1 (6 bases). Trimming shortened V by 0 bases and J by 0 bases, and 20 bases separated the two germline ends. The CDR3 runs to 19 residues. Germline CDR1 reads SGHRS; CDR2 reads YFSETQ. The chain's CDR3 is CASSLGRGLALSSTDTQYF. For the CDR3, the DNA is TGCGCCAGCAGCTTGGGCAGGGGCCTTGCCCTTTCTAGCACAGATACGCAGTATTTT.

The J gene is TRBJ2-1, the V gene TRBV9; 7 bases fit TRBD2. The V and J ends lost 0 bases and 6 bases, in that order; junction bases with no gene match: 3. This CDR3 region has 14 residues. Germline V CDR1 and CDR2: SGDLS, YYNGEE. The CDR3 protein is CASSVAPSGNEQFF. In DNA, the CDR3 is TGTGCCAGCAGCGTAGCTCCTAGCGGCAATGAGCAGTTCTTC.

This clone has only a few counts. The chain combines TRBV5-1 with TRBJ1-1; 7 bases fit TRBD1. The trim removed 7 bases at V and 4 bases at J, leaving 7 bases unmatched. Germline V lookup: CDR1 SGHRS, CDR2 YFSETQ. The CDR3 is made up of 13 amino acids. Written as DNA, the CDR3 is TGCGCCAGCCGGGGGGGACAGCTCACTGAAGCTTTCTTT. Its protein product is CASRGGQLTEAFF.

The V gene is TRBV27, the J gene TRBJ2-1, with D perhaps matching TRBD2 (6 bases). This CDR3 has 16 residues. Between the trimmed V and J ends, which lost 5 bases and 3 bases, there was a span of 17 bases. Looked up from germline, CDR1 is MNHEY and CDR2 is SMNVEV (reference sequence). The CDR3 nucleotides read TGTGCCAGCAGTCCTAGTCTTAGCGGCTACTACAATGAGCAGTTCTTC. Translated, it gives CASSPSLSGYYNEQFF.

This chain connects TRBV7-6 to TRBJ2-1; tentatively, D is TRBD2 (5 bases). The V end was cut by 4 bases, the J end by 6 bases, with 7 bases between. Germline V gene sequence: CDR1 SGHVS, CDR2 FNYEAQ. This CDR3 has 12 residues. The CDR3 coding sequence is TGTGCCAGCAGCTCAAGCGGCAATGAGCAGTTCTTC. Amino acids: CASSSSGNEQFF.